This T cell receptor (beta chain) stems from a study of OX40 agonist ivuxolimab in advanced cancers. Overall study: Three dose-escalation patients had partial responses: one with hepatocellular carcinoma and two with cutaneous melanoma.

V was clipped by 4 bases and J by 1 base, with 17 bases between them. CDR1 and CDR2 (germline): SGHRS, YFSETQ. This CDR3 contains 16 residues. Systemic immunosuppression or a history of autoimmune disease excluded patients. Sequencing used immunoSEQ multiplex PCR; TCRdb keeps in-frame clones, though not all of them. The data show around 60,000 clones, around 84% seen once. This chain connects TRBV5-1 to TRBJ1-1; tentative D call: TRBD1 (6 bases). The sequence was obtained from an adult with an advanced solid tumor such as melanoma, head and neck, liver or kidney cancer. The sample here was CD4+ or CD8+ T cells sorted from blood, taken in a trial of the OX40 agonist ivuxolimab. CDR3 sequence reads: CASSRLTGTQNTEAFF. DNA of the CDR3: TGCGCCAGCAGCCGTTTAACCGGGACACAGAACACTGAAGCTTTCTTT. The full variable domain, rest sourced from reference TRBV5-1 and TRBJ1-1, is KAGVTQTPRYLIKTRGQQVTLSCSPISGHRSVSWYQQTPGQGLQFLFEYFSETQRNKGNFPGRFSGRQFSNSRSEMNVSTLELGDSALYLCASSRLTGTQNTEAFFGQGTRLTVV.